These 21 T cell receptor beta chains were all obtained from the same sample, sequenced in a study of blood T cells in healthy people across ages. A second PCR of 7 to 11 cycles used a sample-barcoded 5' primer and a J-beta primer mix. TCRdb reprocessed the 5' RACE reads with MiXCR, giving one entry per CDR3 protein. Among roughly 1,300,000 distinct CDR3 sequences listed, around 55% were seen once. The sequenced sample consisted of blood. These receptors all stem from a man aged 18 to 30 in good health.

V usage is TRBV12-3 or TRBV12-4 and J usage is TRBJ2-7, with 7 bases lining up with TRBD1. The CDR3 is 17 residues long. Trimming removed 4 bases from V and 5 bases from J; junction bases left unmatched: 17. The CDR3, as DNA: TGTGCCAGCAGTTCCTCGGATCCGGGACAGACCTTCGACGAGCAGTACTTC. Its protein product is CASSSSDPGQTFDEQYF.

The V call is TRBV12-3 or TRBV12-4, the J call TRBJ2-1; the D call may be TRBD1 or TRBD2 (5 bases each). The ends were cut back, 7 bases at V and 8 bases at J, with 21 bases in the middle. This CDR3 is 15 amino acids long. The CDR3 DNA reads as TGTGCCAGCACCATGGGACGCGAGACGGTCGATGAGCAGTTCTTC. This translates into CASTMGRETVDEQFF.

The chain combines TRBV4-1 with TRBJ1-3; no reliable D call. Trimming took 1 base from V and 3 from J, leaving 1 base between them. CDR3 length: 12 residues. Per the germline V gene, CDR1 is MGHRA and CDR2 is YSYEKL. In nucleotides, the CDR3 is TGCGCCAGCAGCCAAGTTGGAAACACCATATATTTT. It encodes CASSQVGNTIYF.

As regards this clonotype: At one boundary the junction diverges from the germline segment, which might be a read error. CDR3: CSATISSYDSPLHF. The CDR3 DNA is TGCAGTGCTACGATAAGCTCCTATGATTCACCCCTCCACTTT. The V and J genes are TRBV20-1 and TRBJ1-6; no clear D. Germline V gives CDR1 DFQATT, CDR2 SNEGSKA (reference sequence). CDR3 length: 14 amino acids.

This chain links TRBV20-1 with TRBJ2-2, with TRBD2 matching over 7 bases. CDR3 length: 14 residues. V lost 3 bases to trimming and J lost 6 bases; unmatched junction nucleotides: 7. Germline loops: CDR1 DFQATT, CDR2 SNEGSKA (reference sequence). The CDR3 loop is CSASMRERPGELFF. The CDR3, as DNA: TGCAGTGCTAGTATGCGGGAGCGTCCCGGGGAGCTGTTTTTT.

The CDR3 nucleotides read TGTGCCATCAGTGAGTCGAGGGATGGCGGGCCCCAGCATTTT. This translates into CAISESRDGGPQHF. This chain connects TRBV10-3 to TRBJ1-5; D remains unclear. V was pared by 0 bases and J by 9 bases, with 12 bases between. This CDR3 is built from 14 residues. Germline V lookup: CDR1 ENHRY, CDR2 SYGVKD.

This clonotype was observed a handful of times. The chain combines TRBV9 with TRBJ2-7, with D unresolved. Germline CDR1 reads SGDLS; CDR2 reads YYNGEE. The CDR3 contains 14 residues. V was clipped by 4 bases and J by 3 bases, with 14 bases between them. The CDR3 here is CASSPGEGRYEQYF. The CDR3 DNA is TGTGCCAGCAGCCCTGGTGAAGGTCGCTACGAGCAGTACTTC.

The rearrangement joins TRBV7-9 to TRBJ1-5; D is perhaps TRBD1 (5 bases). Germline CDR1 reads SEHNR; CDR2 reads FQNEAQ (reference sequence). CDR3 length equals 14 residues. Between the trimmed V and J ends, which lost 1 base and 7 bases, there was a span of 11 bases. In DNA, the CDR3 is TGTGCCAGCAGCTTAGGTGGGGGAGTCCAGCCCCAGCATTTT. It translates to CASSLGGGVQPQHF.

Only a few counts were recorded for this clonotype. A read error may account for a junction end that differs from germline. V is TRBV20-1 and J is TRBJ2-7; TRBD2 aligns across 10 bases. The CDR3 extends over 12 amino acids. Looked up from germline, CDR1 is DFQATT and CDR2 is SNEGSKA (reference sequence). CDR3 sequence: CSTSGISYEQYF. For the CDR3, the DNA is TGCAGTACTAGCGGGATCTCCTACGAGCAGTACTTC.

This sequence joins TRBV3-1 and TRBJ1-1; D gene ambiguous. Germline CDR1 reads LGHDT; CDR2 reads YNNKEL (reference sequence). This CDR3 spans 11 amino acids. V was clipped by 1 base and J by 10 bases, with 7 bases between them. As DNA, the CDR3 is TGTGCCAGCAGCCAAGGATATGGAGCTTTCTTT. It specifies CASSQGYGAFF. The whole variable domain, remainder taken from reference TRBV3-1 and TRBJ1-1, is DTAVSQTPKYLVTQMGNDKSIKCEQNLGHDTMYWYKQDSKKFLKIMFSYNNKELIINETVPNRFSPKSPDKAHLNLHINSLELGDSAVYFCASSQGYGAFFGQGTRLTVV.

The V and J genes are TRBV11-2 and TRBJ2-7, with D possibly called TRBD1 or TRBD2 (6 bases each). The CDR3 has 16 amino acids. The V end was cut by 5 bases, the J end by 5 bases, with 22 bases between. The germline V gene encodes CDR1 SGHAT and CDR2 FQNNGV. The CDR3: CASSLPAGTTTHEQYF. The CDR3 bases are TGTGCCAGCAGCCTCCCGGCGGGGACAACAACTCACGAGCAGTACTTC.

This chain connects TRBV27 to TRBJ2-3; 12 bases line up with TRBD2. The CDR3 contains 16 residues. The V segment lost 3 bases and the J segment 2 bases; nucleotides outside the gene matches: 3. CDR1 is MNHEY, CDR2 SMNVEV, per germline (reference sequence). The CDR3 protein is CASSFLAGGSTDTQYF. CDR3 DNA: TGTGCCAGCAGTTTTCTAGCGGGGGGGTCCACAGATACGCAGTATTTT.

This clonotype was counted only a few times. The V and J genes are TRBV3-1 and TRBJ1-2; the match to TRBD1 covers 7 bases. CDR1 LGHDT and CDR2 YNNKEL come from the germline V gene (reference sequence). The CDR3 extends over 14 amino acids. V was pared by 4 bases and J by 4 bases, with 6 bases of the junction left unmatched. CDR3 in amino acids: CASSLRDSSYGYTF. The CDR3 nucleotides read TGTGCCAGCAGCCTCCGGGACAGTAGCTATGGCTACACCTTC.

This chain connects TRBV29-1 to TRBJ2-1; tentatively, D is TRBD2 (5 bases). CDR1 SQVTM and CDR2 ANQGSEA come from the germline V gene. V was shortened by 5 bases and J by 10 bases, with 18 bases between the two germline ends. The CDR3 loop spans 13 amino acids. The CDR3 here is CSVTTEVPYEQFF. CDR3 coding DNA: TGCAGCGTTACCACGGAGGTTCCCTACGAGCAGTTCTTC.

The genes are TRBV20-1 and TRBJ2-1; D is possibly TRBD2 (6 bases). Germline values: CDR1 DFQATT, CDR2 SNEGSKA (reference sequence). The CDR3 has 15 amino acids. The V end was cut by 3 bases, the J end by 2 bases, with 14 bases between. The CDR3 nucleotides are TGCAGTGCTAGTAAACTAGCAGGCCCCTACAATGAGCAGTTCTTC. Translation gives CSASKLAGPYNEQFF.

This chain uses TRBV7-9 with TRBJ1-1, with 9 bases aligning to TRBD1. Germline V CDR1 and CDR2: SEHNR, FQNEAQ (reference sequence). V shed 4 bases and J 5 bases; nucleotides not matched to a gene: 11. The CDR3 spans 16 residues. The CDR3 DNA is TGTGCCAGCAGCTCTGAGATCGGGACAGGGTTAACTGAAGCTTTCTTT. This gives the protein CASSSEIGTGLTEAFF.

The chain joins TRBV29-1 to TRBJ2-1; D is perhaps TRBD2 (7 bases). Trimming removed 4 bases at V and 6 bases at J, with 13 bases between. CDR1 and CDR2 (germline): SQVTM, ANQGSEA. This CDR3 has 13 residues. CDR3 coding DNA: TGCAGCGTTGGCCAAGGGGGGGTCAATGAGCAGTTCTTC. This encodes CSVGQGGVNEQFF.

This clonotype was observed a handful of times. CDR3 sequence reads: CASSIRDRIHEQYF. CDR3 in DNA: TGTGCCAGCAGTATCCGGGACAGGATTCACGAGCAGTACTTC. The chain uses TRBV12-3 or TRBV12-4 and TRBJ2-5; 8 bases align to TRBD1. The end of the DNA aligns better with TRBJ2-7, so the J call may be wrong. The CDR3 is 14 amino acids.

The chain has TRBV28 and TRBJ2-7, with D possibly being TRBD2 (7 bases). The germline V gene has CDR1 MDHEN and CDR2 SYDVKM. Between the trimmed V and J ends, which lost 2 bases and 6 bases, there was a span of 23 bases. This CDR3 is 17 amino acids long. CDR3 residues: CASSLASRGGGRGEQYF. DNA for the CDR3: TGTGCCAGCAGTTTAGCATCACGCGGGGGCGGACGGGGCGAGCAGTACTTC.

The J gene is TRBJ1-1, the V gene TRBV4-2; D gene unclear. Germline CDR1 reads LGHNA; CDR2 reads YNFKEQ. This CDR3 is 10 amino acids long. V was cut by 1 base and J by 11 bases, with 5 bases left in between. The CDR3 DNA sequence: TGTGCCAGCAGCCAAGGACGGGCTTTCTTT. Translating it yields CASSQGRAFF.

This clonotype was recorded a few times. The rearrangement uses TRBV6-2 or TRBV6-3 and TRBJ2-3, with D perhaps TRBD2 (6 bases). V was pared by 8 bases and J by 3 bases, with 21 bases between. This CDR3 is 16 amino acids long. Germline V gene data show CDR1 as MNHEY and CDR2 as SVGEGT. The CDR3 nucleotides are TGTGCCAGCTCCATCAATCCGGGAGAAGGGACAGATACGCAGTATTTT. Protein product: CASSINPGEGTDTQYF.